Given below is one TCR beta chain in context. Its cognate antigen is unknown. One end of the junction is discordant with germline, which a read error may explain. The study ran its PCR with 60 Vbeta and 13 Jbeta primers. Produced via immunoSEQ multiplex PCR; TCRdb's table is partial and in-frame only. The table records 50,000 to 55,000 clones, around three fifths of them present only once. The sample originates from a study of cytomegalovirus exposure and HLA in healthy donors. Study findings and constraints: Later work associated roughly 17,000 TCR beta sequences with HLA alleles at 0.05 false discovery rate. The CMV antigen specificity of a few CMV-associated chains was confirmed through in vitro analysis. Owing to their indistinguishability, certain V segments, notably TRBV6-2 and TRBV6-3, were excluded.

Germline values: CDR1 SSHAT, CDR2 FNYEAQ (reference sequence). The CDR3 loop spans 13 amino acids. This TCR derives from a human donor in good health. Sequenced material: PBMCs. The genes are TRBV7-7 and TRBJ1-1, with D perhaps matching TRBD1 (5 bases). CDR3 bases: TGTGCTAGCAGCTCCACAAGGGGTACTGAAGCTTTCTTT. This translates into CASSSTRGTEAFF.